One and the same sample provided the 21 T cell receptor beta chains below, sequenced in a study of cytomegalovirus exposure and HLA in healthy donors (dated by TCRdb to about 2017). Library prep was done by the immunoSEQ multiplex PCR assay. TCRdb provides this immuneACCESS table in a form limited to in-frame rearrangements. Some clones are lacking; in checked studies, under half of them reflect an unresolved V gene, and why the rest are absent is not known. Here the sample has 200,000 to 250,000 clones; around four fifths occur a single time. Clones ranked in the top ten supply around 5.5% of the sample. Sequenced: PBMCs. The receptor source for this set is a young woman in good health and CMV-seronegative.

The rearrangement joins TRBV6-5 to TRBJ1-2; 7 positions agree with TRBD1. Per germline, CDR1 MNHEY and CDR2 SVGAGI. This CDR3 is 13 amino acids long. The V and J ends lost 6 bases and 6 bases, in that order; junction bases with no gene match: 7. CDR3 bases: TGTGCCAGCAGATTGACAGGGATTCATGGCTACACCTTC. Encoded protein: CASRLTGIHGYTF.

The rearrangement links TRBV11-2 to TRBJ2-1; D is possibly TRBD1 (6 bases). From germline, CDR1 is SGHAT and CDR2 FQNNGV. Trimming took off 3 bases at V and 0 bases at J, with 12 bases between the two ends. The length of the CDR3 is 16 residues. This CDR3 is CASSFRGDFSYNEQFF. The CDR3 DNA reads as TGTGCCAGCAGCTTCAGGGGCGACTTCTCCTACAATGAGCAGTTCTTC.

J is TRBJ2-3 and V is TRBV28; 7 nucleotides agree with TRBD1. This CDR3 contains 14 residues. V was pared by 6 bases and J by 2 bases, with 5 bases of the junction left unmatched. In germline, CDR1 is MDHEN, CDR2 SYDVKM. For the CDR3, the DNA is TGTGCCAGCAGGTTGACAGGGAACACAGATACGCAGTATTTT. Translated: CASRLTGNTDTQYF.

The gene calls are TRBV9 and TRBJ1-1, with TRBD1 matching 8 bases. The V and J ends lost 0 bases and 4 bases, in that order; junction bases with no gene match: 5. This CDR3 region has 15 residues. CDR1 and CDR2 (germline): SGDLS, YYNGEE. The CDR3 DNA sequence: TGTGCCAGCAGCGTAGGGACAGGGCAGGGCACTGAAGCTTTCTTT. The encoded protein is CASSVGTGQGTEAFF.

V usage is TRBV4-1 and J usage is TRBJ2-7; 9 bases map to TRBD2. CDR3 length: 15 amino acids. V shed 2 bases, J shed 5 bases, and the junction held 7 bases outside the gene matches. Per the germline V gene, CDR1 is MGHRA and CDR2 is YSYEKL. CDR3 DNA sequence: TGCGCCAGCAGCCAAAGCAGCGGGGGGTTGGACGAGCAGTACTTC. Its protein is CASSQSSGGLDEQYF.

The chain combines TRBV9 with TRBJ1-2; D remains unclear. This CDR3 has 15 residues. Per germline, CDR1 SGDLS and CDR2 YYNGEE. V dropped 0 bases and J dropped 0 bases, with 9 bases sitting between them. The CDR3 nucleotides read TGTGCCAGCAGCGTAGGCGGAACCACTAACTATGGCTACACCTTC. Translated: CASSVGGTTNYGYTF.

V and J are TRBV5-1 and TRBJ1-1, with a weak D call TRBD1 (5 bases). The V end was cut by 0 bases, the J end by 6 bases, with 9 bases between. CDR1 and CDR2 (germline): SGHRS, YFSETQ. The CDR3 covers 13 residues. This CDR3 reads CASSLDDSSEAFF. The DNA for the CDR3 is TGCGCCAGCAGCTTGGATGACAGCTCTGAAGCTTTCTTT.

The chain is built from TRBV7-9 and TRBJ2-7; D gene unclear. This CDR3 is 12 amino acids long. Germline values: CDR1 SEHNR, CDR2 FQNEAQ (reference sequence). The V end lost 3 bases, the J end lost 5 bases, and 8 bases lay between the germline ends. The CDR3 sequence: CASSFAFNEQYF. The DNA of the CDR3 is TGTGCCAGCAGCTTTGCCTTCAACGAGCAGTACTTC. Variable domain in full (rest from reference TRBV7-9 and TRBJ2-7): DTGVSQNPRHKITKRGQNVTFRCDPISEHNRLYWYRQTLGQGPEFLTYFQNEAQLEKSRLLSDRFSAERPKGSFSTLEIQRTEQGDSAMYLCASSFAFNEQYFGPGTRLTVT.

In its sample, this clone was seen once. The rearrangement uses TRBV4-1 and TRBJ1-3; 7 bases fit TRBD1. The germline V gene encodes CDR1 MGHRA and CDR2 YSYEKL. The CDR3 has 20 residues. The V segment lost 3 bases and the J segment 0 bases; nucleotides outside the gene matches: 17. The CDR3 loop reads CASSHALKGQKKGSGNTIYF. In DNA form, the CDR3 reads TGCGCCAGCAGCCACGCCTTAAAGGGACAGAAAAAAGGCTCTGGAAACACCATATATTTT.

This chain connects TRBV6-1 to TRBJ2-1; D is perhaps TRBD2 (6 bases). The V gene lost 1 base and the J gene lost 8 bases, with 15 bases spanning the gap. The CDR3 contains 15 residues. The V gene's germline CDR1 is MNHNS and CDR2 SASEGT. CDR3 sequence: CASSEEGLGLDEQFF. CDR3 bases: TGTGCCAGCAGTGAAGAGGGACTTGGGCTGGATGAGCAGTTCTTC.

This chain connects TRBV5-1 to TRBJ2-4; TRBD1 agrees at 11 bases. The CDR3 runs 17 residues. With V trimmed by 4 bases and J by 2 bases, 8 bases remained unmatched. Germline CDR1 is SGHRS and CDR2 is YFSETQ. In nucleotides, the CDR3 is TGCGCCAGCAGCCGTTCCGGGACAGGGGGTTCCAAAAACATTCAGTACTTC. Residues: CASSRSGTGGSKNIQYF.

The V and J genes are TRBV5-6 and TRBJ2-3, with 7 nucleotides matching TRBD2. V lost 0 bases, J lost 1 base, and 2 bases stayed unmatched. Germline lookup yields CDR1 SGHDT and CDR2 YYEEEE. The CDR3 consists of 15 residues. The CDR3 DNA sequence: TGTGCCAGCAGCTTGGTGGGGGGGGGCACAGATACGCAGTATTTT. The encoded protein is CASSLVGGGTDTQYF.

The genes are TRBV5-1 and TRBJ2-7, with 9 bases aligning to TRBD2. Per the germline V gene, CDR1 is SGHRS and CDR2 is YFSETQ. J gave up 7 bases and V 0 bases, and 5 bases lay outside the gene matches. The CDR3 loop spans 14 amino acids. The CDR3 DNA sequence: TGCGCCAGCAGCTTGGGACTAGCGGAGGGTGAGCAGTACTTC. Translating it yields CASSLGLAEGEQYF. Based on the CDR3 plus reference TRBV5-1 and TRBJ2-7, the full variable domain is KAGVTQTPRYLIKTRGQQVTLSCSPISGHRSVSWYQQTPGQGLQFLFEYFSETQRNKGNFPGRFSGRQFSNSRSEMNVSTLELGDSALYLCASSLGLAEGEQYFGPGTRLTVT.

This chain connects TRBV25-1 to TRBJ2-7; a possible D gene is TRBD2 (7 bases). Germline values: CDR1 MGHDK, CDR2 SYGVNS. V was clipped by 1 base and J by 2 bases, with 12 bases between them. The CDR3 has 15 amino acids. The CDR3 sequence is CASSELGGGAYEQYF. CDR3 coding DNA: TGTGCCAGCAGTGAATTAGGGGGGGGTGCCTACGAGCAGTACTTC.

The CDR3 spells CASSSRMAGGTGNEKLFF. CDR3 in DNA: TGTGCCAGCAGCTCCCGGATGGCTGGGGGGACAGGGAATGAAAAACTGTTTTTT. The chain employs TRBV9 and TRBJ1-4; 9 nucleotides match TRBD1. V lost 4 bases, J lost 5 bases, and 15 bases stayed unmatched. The CDR3 is 18 amino acids. The V gene's germline CDR1 is SGDLS and CDR2 YYNGEE.

The V and J genes are TRBV30 and TRBJ1-1; D unclear. Trimming took 0 bases from V and 0 from J, leaving 17 bases between them. CDR3 length equals 17 residues. Per germline, CDR1 GTSNPN and CDR2 SVGIG (reference sequence). CDR3: CAWSVSSSRFMNTEAFF. As DNA, the CDR3 is TGTGCCTGGAGTGTATCCTCCAGCCGGTTCATGAACACTGAAGCTTTCTTT.

V gene TRBV16 combines with J gene TRBJ2-5, with 10 nucleotides matching TRBD1. With 1 base clipped from V and 3 bases from J, the junction kept 2 bases outside the gene matches. Germline assignment: CDR1 KGHSY and CDR2 FQNENV. This CDR3 spans 15 amino acids. In DNA form, the CDR3 reads TGTGCCAGCAGCCAATGGGGGACAGGGGAAGAGACCCAGTACTTC. Its translation is CASSQWGTGEETQYF. The variable domain in full, completed from reference TRBV16 and TRBJ2-5, reads GEEVAQTPKHLVRGEGQKAKLYCAPIKGHSYVFWYQQVLKNEFKFLISFQNENVFDETGMPKERFSAKCLPNSPCSLEIQATKLEDSAVYFCASSQWGTGEETQYFGPGTRLLVL.

This chain links TRBV6-5 with TRBJ2-3; TRBD2 is a possible D gene (5 bases). V lost 4 bases, J lost 4 bases, and 12 bases lay in between. Germline CDR1 MNHEY, CDR2 SVGAGI. The length of the CDR3 is 14 residues. Here the CDR3 DNA reads TGTGCCAGCAGTTTGGTGAGGGATGCAGATACGCAGTATTTT. Encoded protein: CASSLVRDADTQYF.

The chain is built from TRBV27 and TRBJ1-2; possibly TRBD1 for D (6 bases). Trimming removed 6 bases at V and 2 bases at J, with 10 bases between. Per germline, CDR1 MNHEY and CDR2 SMNVEV (reference sequence). CDR3 length: 13 residues. The CDR3 sequence is CASRPDRNYGYTF. DNA for the CDR3: TGTGCCAGCAGACCCGACAGGAACTATGGCTACACCTTC.

This chain links TRBV5-1 with TRBJ2-1; D gene ambiguous. CDR3 length: 14 amino acids. Trimming cost V 0 bases and J 7 bases, with 11 bases left between them. In germline, CDR1 is SGHRS, CDR2 YFSETQ. The CDR3 DNA follows: TGCGCCAGCAGCTTGGACAGCTTACGGAATGAGCAGTTCTTC. It codes for CASSLDSLRNEQFF.

This clone showed up just a few times. The chain combines TRBV10-3 with TRBJ1-2; no reliable D call. Looked up from germline, CDR1 is ENHRY and CDR2 is SYGVKD. V lost 0 bases, J lost 0 bases, and 5 bases lay in between. The CDR3 extends over 14 amino acids. CDR3 region: CAISESHANYGYTF. The CDR3 DNA sequence: TGTGCCATCAGTGAGTCGCACGCTAACTATGGCTACACCTTC.